The T cell receptor beta chain described here comes from a study of CD8 T cells in ankylosing spondylitis. The study, taken as a whole, reports: Significant enrichment of disease-linked clones was reportedly seen in matched ankylosing spondylitis synovial fluid. Ankylosing spondylitis blood appeared to carry a characteristic TCR beta motif of fewer than 10 highly homologous variants.

With respect to this clonotype: Its antigen is still unknown.

Germline lookup yields CDR1 SEHNR and CDR2 FQNEAQ (reference sequence). CDR3 length equals 11 residues. Trimming removed 2 bases at V and 8 bases at J, with 6 bases between. TCRdb passed the 5' RACE reads through MiXCR, listing each CDR3 protein once. The table has over 30,000 distinct CDR3 sequences, roughly 9.6% seen once. Source material: synovial fluid, either unsorted or a sorted T cell fraction (not recorded which). This clonotype was obtained from a male donor with ankylosing spondylitis. The rearrangement uses TRBV7-9 and TRBJ1-1; D gene ambiguous. CDR3 nucleotides: TGTGCCAGCAGCTTATTGCAGGAAGCTTTCTTT. It is translated as CASSLLQEAFF. Full variable domain (rest looked up from reference TRBV7-9 and TRBJ1-1): DTGVSQNPRHKITKRGQNVTFRCDPISEHNRLYWYRQTLGQGPEFLTYFQNEAQLEKSRLLSDRFSAERPKGSFSTLEIQRTEQGDSAMYLCASSLLQEAFFGQGTRLTVV.